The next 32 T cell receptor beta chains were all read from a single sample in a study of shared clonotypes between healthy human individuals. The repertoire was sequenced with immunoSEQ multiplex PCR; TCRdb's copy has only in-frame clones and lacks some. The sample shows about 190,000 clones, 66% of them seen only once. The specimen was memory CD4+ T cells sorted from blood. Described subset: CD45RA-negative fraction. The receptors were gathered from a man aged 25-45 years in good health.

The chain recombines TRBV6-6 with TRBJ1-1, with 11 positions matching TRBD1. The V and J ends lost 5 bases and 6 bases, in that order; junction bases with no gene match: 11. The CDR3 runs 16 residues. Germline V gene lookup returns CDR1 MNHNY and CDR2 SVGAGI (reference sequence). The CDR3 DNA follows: TGTGCCAGCAGTCAGGCCGGGACAGGGGGAGTCGCTGAAGCTTTCTTT. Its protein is CASSQAGTGGVAEAFF.

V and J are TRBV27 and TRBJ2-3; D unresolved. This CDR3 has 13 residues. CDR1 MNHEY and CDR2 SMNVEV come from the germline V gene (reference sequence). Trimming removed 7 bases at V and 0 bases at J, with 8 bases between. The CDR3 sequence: CASKISSTDTQYF. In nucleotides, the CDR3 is TGTGCCAGCAAGATCTCTAGCACAGATACGCAGTATTTT.

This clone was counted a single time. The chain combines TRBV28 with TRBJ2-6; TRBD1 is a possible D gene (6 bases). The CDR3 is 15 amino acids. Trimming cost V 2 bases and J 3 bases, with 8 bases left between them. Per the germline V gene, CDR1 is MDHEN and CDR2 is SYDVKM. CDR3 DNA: TGTGCCAGCAGTTTAGGGGGCGATGGGGCCAACGTCCTGACTTTC. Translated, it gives CASSLGGDGANVLTF.

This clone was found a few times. Here the CDR3 DNA reads TGCAGCGTTGATTTGGGACGGACTAGCGGGAGCCGAGGCGGGGAGCTGTTTTTT. It yields the protein CSVDLGRTSGSRGGELFF. The rearrangement uses TRBV29-1 and TRBJ2-2, with 13 bases fitting TRBD2. The germline CDR1 and CDR2 sequences are SQVTM and ANQGSEA. CDR3 size: 18 residues. Trimming removed 3 bases from V and 7 bases from J; junction bases left unmatched: 14.

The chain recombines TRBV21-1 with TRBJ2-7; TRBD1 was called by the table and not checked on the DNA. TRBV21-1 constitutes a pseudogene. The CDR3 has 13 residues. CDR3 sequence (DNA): TGTGCCAGCACCGGGACAGGTTTCTACGAGCAGTACTTC. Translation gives CASTGTGFYEQYF.

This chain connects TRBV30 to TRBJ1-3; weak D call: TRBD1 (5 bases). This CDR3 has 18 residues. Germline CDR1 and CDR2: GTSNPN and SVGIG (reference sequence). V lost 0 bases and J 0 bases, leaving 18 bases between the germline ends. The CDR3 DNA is TGTGCCTGGAGTGTACTGATGTACAGGCTGTCCTCTGGAAACACCATATATTTT. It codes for CAWSVLMYRLSSGNTIYF.

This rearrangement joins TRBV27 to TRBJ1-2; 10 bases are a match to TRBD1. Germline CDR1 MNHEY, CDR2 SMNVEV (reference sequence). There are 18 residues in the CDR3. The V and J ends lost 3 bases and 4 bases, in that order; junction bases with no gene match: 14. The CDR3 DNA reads TGTGCCAGCAGTTTTAGTGTGGGGACAGGGGCCCCATCCTATGGCTACACCTTC. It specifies CASSFSVGTGAPSYGYTF.

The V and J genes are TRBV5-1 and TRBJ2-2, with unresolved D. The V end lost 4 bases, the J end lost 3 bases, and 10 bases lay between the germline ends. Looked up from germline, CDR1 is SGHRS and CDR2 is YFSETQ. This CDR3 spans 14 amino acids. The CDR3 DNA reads TGCGCCAGCAGCGATTCGGGTGACACCGGGGAGCTGTTTTTT. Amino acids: CASSDSGDTGELFF. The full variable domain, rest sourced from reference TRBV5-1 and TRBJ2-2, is KAGVTQTPRYLIKTRGQQVTLSCSPISGHRSVSWYQQTPGQGLQFLFEYFSETQRNKGNFPGRFSGRQFSNSRSEMNVSTLELGDSALYLCASSDSGDTGELFFGEGSRLTVL.

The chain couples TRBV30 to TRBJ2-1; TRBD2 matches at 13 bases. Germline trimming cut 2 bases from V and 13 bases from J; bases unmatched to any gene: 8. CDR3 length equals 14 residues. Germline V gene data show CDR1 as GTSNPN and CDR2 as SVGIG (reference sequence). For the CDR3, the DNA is TGTGCCTGGAGTCCACTAAGACTAGCGGGGGGACAGTTCTTC. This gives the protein CAWSPLRLAGGQFF.

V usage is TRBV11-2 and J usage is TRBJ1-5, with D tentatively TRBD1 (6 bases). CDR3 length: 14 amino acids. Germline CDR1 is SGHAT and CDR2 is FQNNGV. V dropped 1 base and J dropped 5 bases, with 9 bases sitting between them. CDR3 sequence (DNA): TGTGCCAGCAGCTTAGCAGGGGAGCATCAGCCCCAGCATTTT. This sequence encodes CASSLAGEHQPQHF.

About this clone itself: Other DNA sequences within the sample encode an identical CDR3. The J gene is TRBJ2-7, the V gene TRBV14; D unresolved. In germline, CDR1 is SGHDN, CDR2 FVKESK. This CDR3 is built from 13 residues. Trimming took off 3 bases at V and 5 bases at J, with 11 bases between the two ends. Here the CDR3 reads CASSQVLGNEQYF. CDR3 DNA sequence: TGTGCCAGCAGCCAGGTCCTCGGTAACGAGCAGTACTTC.

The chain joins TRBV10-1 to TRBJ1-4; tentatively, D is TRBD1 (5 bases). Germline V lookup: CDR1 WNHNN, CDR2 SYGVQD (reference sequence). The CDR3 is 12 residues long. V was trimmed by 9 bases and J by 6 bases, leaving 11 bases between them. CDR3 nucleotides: TGCGCCAGGTCGGGGGGGGATGAAAAACTGTTTTTT. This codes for CARSGGDEKLFF.

The CDR3 protein is CASSYSGGGNQPQHF. The CDR3 DNA is TGTGCCAGCAGTTACTCAGGCGGGGGTAATCAGCCCCAGCATTTT. The V gene is TRBV28, the J gene TRBJ1-5; D is perhaps TRBD1 (5 bases). V lost 4 bases to trimming and J lost 4 bases, with 14 bases between them. There are 15 residues in the CDR3. The germline V gene has CDR1 MDHEN and CDR2 SYDVKM.

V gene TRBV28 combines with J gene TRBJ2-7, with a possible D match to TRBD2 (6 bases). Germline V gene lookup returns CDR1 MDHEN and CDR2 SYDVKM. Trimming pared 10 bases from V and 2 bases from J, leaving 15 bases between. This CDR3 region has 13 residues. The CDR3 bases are TGTGCCACCTCCGGGACTCCCACCTACGAGCAGTACTTC. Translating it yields CATSGTPTYEQYF.

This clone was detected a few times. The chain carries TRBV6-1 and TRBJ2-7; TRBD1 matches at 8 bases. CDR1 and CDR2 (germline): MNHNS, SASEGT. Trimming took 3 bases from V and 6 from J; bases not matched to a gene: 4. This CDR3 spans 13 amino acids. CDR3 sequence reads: CASSERTGLEQYF. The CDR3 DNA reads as TGTGCCAGCAGTGAGCGGACAGGGCTCGAGCAGTACTTC.

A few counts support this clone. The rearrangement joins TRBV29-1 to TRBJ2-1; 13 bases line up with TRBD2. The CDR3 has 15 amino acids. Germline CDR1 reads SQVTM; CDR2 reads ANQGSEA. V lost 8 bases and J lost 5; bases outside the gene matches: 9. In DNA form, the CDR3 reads TGCAGCACACAACGGGGGACTAGCGGGAACAATGAGCAGTTCTTC. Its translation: CSTQRGTSGNNEQFF.

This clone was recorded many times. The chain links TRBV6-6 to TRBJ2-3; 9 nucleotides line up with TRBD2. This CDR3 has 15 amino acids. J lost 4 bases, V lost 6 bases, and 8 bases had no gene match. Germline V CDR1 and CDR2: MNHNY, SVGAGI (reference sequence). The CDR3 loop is CASSFPGTSSDTQYF. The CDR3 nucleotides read TGTGCCAGCAGCTTCCCCGGGACTAGCTCAGATACGCAGTATTTT.

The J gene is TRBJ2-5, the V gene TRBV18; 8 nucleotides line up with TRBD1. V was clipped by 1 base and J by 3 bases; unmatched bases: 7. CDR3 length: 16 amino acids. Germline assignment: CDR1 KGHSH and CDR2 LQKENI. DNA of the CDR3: TGTGCCAGCTCACCACGGACAGGGCGGGTAAAAGAGACCCAGTACTTC. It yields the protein CASSPRTGRVKETQYF.

The CDR3 DNA is TGTGCCAGTAATACTGGGGGGCCCTATGGCTACACCTTC. Its translation: CASNTGGPYGYTF. The V gene is TRBV19, the J gene TRBJ1-2; a weak D match, TRBD1 (6 bases). V shed 7 bases and J shed 4 bases, with 13 bases lying between them. Germline assignment: CDR1 LNHDA and CDR2 SQIVND (reference sequence). CDR3 size: 13 residues.

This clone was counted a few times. The CDR3, as DNA: TGTGCCAGCAGCTTAGAGGGAGGGTCCTACAATGAGCAGTTCTTC. It yields the protein CASSLEGGSYNEQFF. The chain combines TRBV7-2 with TRBJ2-1; 7 bases are a match to TRBD2. After removal of 1 base from V and 1 base from J, the junction contained 1 base not matched to a gene. The CDR3 extends over 15 amino acids. Germline CDR1 reads SGHTA; CDR2 reads FQGNSA.

CDR3 loop: CASSPSWTDLLYGYTF. As DNA, the CDR3 is TGTGCCAGCAGCCCTAGTTGGACAGACCTTCTATATGGCTACACCTTC. The rearrangement uses TRBV7-9 and TRBJ1-2; D possibly corresponds to TRBD1 (6 bases). Trimming removed 5 bases from V and 5 bases from J, with 21 bases in between. CDR3 length: 16 residues. The germline CDR1 and CDR2 sequences are SEHNR and FQNEAQ (reference sequence).

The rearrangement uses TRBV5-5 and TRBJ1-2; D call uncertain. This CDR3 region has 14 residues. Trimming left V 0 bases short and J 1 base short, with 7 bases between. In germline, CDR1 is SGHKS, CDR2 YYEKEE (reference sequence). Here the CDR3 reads CASSLDASNYGYTF. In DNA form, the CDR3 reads TGTGCCAGCAGCTTGGATGCCAGTAACTATGGCTACACCTTC.

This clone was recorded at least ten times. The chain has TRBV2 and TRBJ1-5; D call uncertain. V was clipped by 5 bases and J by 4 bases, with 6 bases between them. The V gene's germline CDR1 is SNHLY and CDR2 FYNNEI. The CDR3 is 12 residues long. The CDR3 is CASSLRNQPQHF. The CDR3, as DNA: TGTGCCAGCAGTCTACGTAATCAGCCCCAGCATTTT.

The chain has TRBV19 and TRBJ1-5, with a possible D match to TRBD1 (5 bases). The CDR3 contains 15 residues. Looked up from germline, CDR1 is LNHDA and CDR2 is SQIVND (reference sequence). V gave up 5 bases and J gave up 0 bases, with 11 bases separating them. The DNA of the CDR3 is TGTGCCAGTAGTTCGGTTGGGGGTAGCAATCAGCCCCAGCATTTT. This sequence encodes CASSSVGGSNQPQHF. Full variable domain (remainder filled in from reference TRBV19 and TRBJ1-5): DGGITQSPKYLFRKEGQNVTLSCEQNLNHDAMYWYRQDPGQGLRLIYYSQIVNDFQKGDIAEGYSVSREKKESFPLTVTSAQKNPTAFYLCASSSVGGSNQPQHFGDGTRLSIL.

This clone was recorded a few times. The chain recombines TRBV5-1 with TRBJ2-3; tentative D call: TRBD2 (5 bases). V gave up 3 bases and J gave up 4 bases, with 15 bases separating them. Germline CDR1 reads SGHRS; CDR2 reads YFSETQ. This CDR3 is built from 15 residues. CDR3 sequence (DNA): TGCGCCAGCAGCTCGAAGGACTCATTCGCAGATACGCAGTATTTT. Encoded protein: CASSSKDSFADTQYF.

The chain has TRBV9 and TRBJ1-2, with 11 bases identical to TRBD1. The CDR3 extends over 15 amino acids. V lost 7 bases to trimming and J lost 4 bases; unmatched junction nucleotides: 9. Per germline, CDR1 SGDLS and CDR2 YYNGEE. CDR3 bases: TGTGCCAGCGCGAACCGGGACAGGGGGTCCTATGGCTACACCTTC. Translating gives CASANRDRGSYGYTF.

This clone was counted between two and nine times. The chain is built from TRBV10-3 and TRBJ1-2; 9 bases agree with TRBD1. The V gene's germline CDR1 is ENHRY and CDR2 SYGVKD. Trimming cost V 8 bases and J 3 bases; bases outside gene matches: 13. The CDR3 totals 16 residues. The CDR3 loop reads CAIQQGADLIDYGYTF. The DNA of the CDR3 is TGTGCCATCCAACAGGGGGCGGATTTGATCGACTATGGCTACACCTTC.

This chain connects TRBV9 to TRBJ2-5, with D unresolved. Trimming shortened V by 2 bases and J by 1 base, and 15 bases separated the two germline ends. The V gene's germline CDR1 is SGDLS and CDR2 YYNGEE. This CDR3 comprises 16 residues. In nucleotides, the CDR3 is TGTGCCAGCAGCGTTCAGGCCTTCTCGGTCCAAGAGACCCAGTACTTC. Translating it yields CASSVQAFSVQETQYF.

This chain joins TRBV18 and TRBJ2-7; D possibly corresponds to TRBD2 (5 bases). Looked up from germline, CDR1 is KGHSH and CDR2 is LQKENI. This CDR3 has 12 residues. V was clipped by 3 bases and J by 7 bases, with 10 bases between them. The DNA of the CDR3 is TGTGCCAGCTCACCGGAGCGGTGGGAGCAGTACTTC. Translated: CASSPERWEQYF.

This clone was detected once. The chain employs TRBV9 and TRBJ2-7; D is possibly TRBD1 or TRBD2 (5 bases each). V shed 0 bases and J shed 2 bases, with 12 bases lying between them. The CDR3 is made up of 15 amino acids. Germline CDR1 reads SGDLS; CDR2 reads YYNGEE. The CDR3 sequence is CASSVAGTATYEQYF. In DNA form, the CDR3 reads TGTGCCAGCAGCGTAGCGGGGACGGCGACCTACGAGCAGTACTTC.

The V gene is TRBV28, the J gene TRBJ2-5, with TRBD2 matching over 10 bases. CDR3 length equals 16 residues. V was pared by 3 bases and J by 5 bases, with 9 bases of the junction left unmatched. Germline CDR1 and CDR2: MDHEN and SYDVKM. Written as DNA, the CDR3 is TGTGCCAGCAGTTTGGGGGGGACTAGCGTGTTGGAGACCCAGTACTTC. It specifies CASSLGGTSVLETQYF.

CDR3 loop: CASSGDPNEKLFF. The DNA for the CDR3 is TGTGCCAGCAGTGGTGATCCTAATGAAAAACTGTTTTTT. The chain joins TRBV25-1 to TRBJ1-4; D not certain. The CDR3 consists of 13 residues. Trimming took off 4 bases at V and 3 bases at J, with 6 bases between the two ends. The germline CDR1 and CDR2 sequences are MGHDK and SYGVNS.